The clone carrying this T cell receptor beta chain has a handful of counts. Method: immunoSEQ multiplex PCR; TCRdb's copy keeps in-frame clones and lacks some. The sample consists of roughly 250,000 clones, about 89% of them appearing once. The CDR3 sequence is 13 residues long. Germline V lookup: CDR1 GTSNPN, CDR2 SVGIG (reference sequence). J lost 15 bases, V lost 8 bases, and 17 bases had no gene match. These data belong to a study of blood T cell repertoires in COVID-19. Overall study context: Sites in the United States, Italy and Spain provided acute and convalescent COVID-19 samples.

This chain uses TRBV30 with TRBJ2-1; TRBD2 aligns across 9 bases. Sequencing input: peripheral blood. The receptor's source is a young man with acute or convalescent COVID-19. Here the CDR3 DNA reads TGTGCCCACCGGCGGCGGGGGGGCGCCGGTTGGTTCTTC. As protein: CAHRRRGGAGWFF.